What follows is one TCR beta chain and its context. The antigen is unknown. Between the trimmed V and J ends, which lost 1 base and 6 bases, there was a span of 21 bases. Germline V lookup: CDR1 LNHNV, CDR2 YYDKDF (reference sequence). This CDR3 region has 17 residues. Measured with immunoSEQ multiplex PCR; TCRdb has only the in-frame clones, and not every one. This table has around 67,000 clones, around 81% appearing once. This entry comes from a study of vaccination effects on CD4 cells after COVID-19. ViraFEST expansion of antigen-specific CD4+ T cells with viral peptide pools preceded sequencing. Isolation of CD4+ T cells took place after about ten days of culture. Participants were vaccinated with two doses of either the BNT162b2 or mRNA-1273 vaccine.

This rearrangement joins TRBV15 to TRBJ1-2; the D gene is possibly TRBD1 (6 bases). The starting material was CD4+ T cells from PBMCs cultured with HCoV-229E spike peptides, obtained after COVID-19 vaccination. The sequence was obtained from a human donor who received a COVID-19 vaccine. CDR3 bases: TGTGCCACCAGCAGAGGAGGGGGACTACCCGGGTCCAATGGCTACACCTTC. Encoded protein: CATSRGGGLPGSNGYTF.